A single sample gave rise to the 28 T cell receptor beta chains below, sequenced in a study of T cell responses to AZD1222 COVID-19 vaccine. Sequencing used immunoSEQ multiplex PCR; TCRdb keeps in-frame clones, though not all of them. The profile shows about 120,000 clones, around 85% of them singletons. The source was peripheral blood, collected on day 0 of MenACWY control vaccination. Receptors originate from an adult in good health.

The V call is TRBV19, the J call TRBJ2-7; a weak D match, TRBD2 (5 bases). The germline V gene has CDR1 LNHDA and CDR2 SQIVND (reference sequence). This CDR3 comprises 14 residues. V lost 4 bases and J lost 0, with 10 bases in between. The CDR3 loop reads CASSTTGNSYEQYF. The DNA of the CDR3 is TGTGCCAGTAGTACAACCGGGAACTCCTACGAGCAGTACTTC.

This clone was seen just once. The rearrangement links TRBV19 to TRBJ1-5, with a weak D call TRBD1 (5 bases). The length of the CDR3 is 19 residues. Germline CDR1 LNHDA, CDR2 SQIVND (reference sequence). V gave up 0 bases and J gave up 4 bases, with 22 bases separating them. The CDR3 nucleotides are TGTGCCAGTAGTATAGATGGGGTTAGGCCCGCCAGGGAGAATCAGCCCCAGCATTTT. Translation: CASSIDGVRPARENQPQHF.

The J gene is TRBJ2-7, the V gene TRBV5-4; 7 nucleotides line up with TRBD1. The CDR3 is made up of 15 amino acids. Trimming cost V 0 bases and J 6 bases; bases outside gene matches: 9. Germline V gene sequence: CDR1 SGHNT, CDR2 YYREEE (reference sequence). The CDR3 protein is CASSLAGTDLSEQYF. The CDR3 region has the DNA TGTGCCAGCAGCTTGGCCGGGACAGACCTCTCCGAGCAGTACTTC.

This clone occurred a few times. V usage is TRBV6-5 and J usage is TRBJ1-5; D unresolved. CDR3 length equals 15 residues. Germline V gene lookup returns CDR1 MNHEY and CDR2 SVGAGI. V lost 6 bases to trimming and J lost 1 base, with 13 bases between them. CDR3 in amino acids: CASRQSRLSNQPQHF. The CDR3 bases are TGTGCCAGCAGACAGTCACGTTTGAGCAATCAGCCCCAGCATTTT.

The chain recombines TRBV19 with TRBJ1-1; TRBD1 might be the D (5 bases). Trimming cost V 5 bases and J 4 bases, with 14 bases left between them. The CDR3 runs 14 residues. Germline lookup yields CDR1 LNHDA and CDR2 SQIVND (reference sequence). CDR3 in amino acids: CASSSGLPGTEAFF. The DNA for the CDR3 is TGTGCCAGTAGTTCGGGACTCCCAGGCACTGAAGCTTTCTTT.

The V and J genes are TRBV28 and TRBJ2-1; D unresolved. Germline-derived CDR1 and CDR2 are MDHEN and SYDVKM. The CDR3 contains 14 residues. V was pared by 3 bases and J by 0 bases, with 6 bases between. In DNA, the CDR3 is TGTGCCAGCAGTTTGCCAGCCTCCTACAATGAGCAGTTCTTC. Amino acids: CASSLPASYNEQFF.

This chain connects TRBV28 to TRBJ1-1, with 8 nucleotides matching TRBD1. The germline CDR1 and CDR2 sequences are MDHEN and SYDVKM. The CDR3 spans 14 residues. V gave up 7 bases and J gave up 1 base; unmatched junction bases: 5. DNA of the CDR3: TGTGCCAGCAAATACGACAGGGGGAACACTGAAGCTTTCTTT. Its protein product is CASKYDRGNTEAFF.

This chain links TRBV7-2 with TRBJ1-1, with TRBD1 identical over 10 bases. The CDR3 is made up of 18 amino acids. Germline lookup yields CDR1 SGHTA and CDR2 FQGNSA. V dropped 4 bases and J dropped 0; count of bases not matched to a gene: 11. The CDR3 here is CASSSPRQGARMNTEAFF. Here the CDR3 DNA reads TGTGCCAGCAGCTCCCCAAGACAGGGGGCGCGGATGAACACTGAAGCTTTCTTT.

CDR3 residues: CASSLLAGGSEAFF. The CDR3, as DNA: TGTGCCAGCAGCTTATTGGCCGGGGGATCTGAAGCTTTCTTT. The rearrangement links TRBV7-3 to TRBJ1-1; possible D gene TRBD1, 5 bases. Trimming removed 2 bases from V and 6 bases from J, with 13 bases in between. The CDR3 spans 14 residues. From germline, CDR1 is SGHTA and CDR2 FQGTGA.

This clone was recorded once. V gene TRBV19 combines with J gene TRBJ1-5; 7 bases fit TRBD1. CDR1 is LNHDA, CDR2 SQIVND, per germline (reference sequence). J was trimmed by 6 bases and V by 2 bases; bases with no gene match: 7. The CDR3 is 15 residues long. The CDR3, as DNA: TGTGCCAGTAGTATACTGACAGGGCTTGGTCAGCCCCAGCATTTT. Protein product: CASSILTGLGQPQHF.

This clone was detected once. CDR3 bases: TGCGCCAGCAGCCAAGACCACATACGCTCCTACGAGCAGTACTTC. This codes for CASSQDHIRSYEQYF. The genes are TRBV4-3 and TRBJ2-7; no clear D gene. Trimming removed 0 bases at V and 0 bases at J, with 9 bases between. Germline V gives CDR1 LGHNA, CDR2 YSLEER. The CDR3 length is 15 residues.

The CDR3 protein is CASSLAPDYGYTF. DNA for the CDR3: TGTGCCAGCAGCTTAGCTCCGGACTATGGCTACACCTTC. The V call is TRBV7-8, the J call TRBJ1-2; the D is unclear. The CDR3 is 13 amino acids. With 0 bases removed from V and 3 bases from J, the gap between germline ends came to 5 bases. Germline-derived CDR1 and CDR2 are SGHVS and FQNEAQ.

The chain has TRBV5-4 and TRBJ1-2; D gene unclear. V dropped 1 base and J dropped 5 bases, with 12 bases sitting between them. Germline V gene data show CDR1 as SGHNT and CDR2 as YYREEE (reference sequence). The CDR3 consists of 14 residues. For the CDR3, the DNA is TGTGCCAGCAGCTTGCTTTTTCGGGGTTATGGCTACACCTTC. Its translation is CASSLLFRGYGYTF.

The chain recombines TRBV4-1 with TRBJ2-7; D may be TRBD2 (6 bases). This CDR3 has 14 amino acids. Germline V gene data show CDR1 as MGHRA and CDR2 as YSYEKL. V was clipped by 0 bases and J by 4 bases, with 10 bases between them. In DNA form, the CDR3 reads TGCGCCAGCAGCCAAGATAGCGGAAGGTACGAGCAGTACTTC. Protein sequence: CASSQDSGRYEQYF.

The J gene is TRBJ1-4, the V gene TRBV29-1, with 8 bases lining up with TRBD1. The CDR3 is made up of 19 amino acids. Germline CDR1 is SQVTM and CDR2 is ANQGSEA. V shed 1 base and J 8 bases; nucleotides not matched to a gene: 21. CDR3 sequence reads: CSVEGTMRQGSTGEEKLFF. DNA of the CDR3: TGCAGCGTTGAAGGAACGATGAGACAGGGGTCTACCGGAGAAGAAAAACTGTTTTTT.

The chain combines TRBV11-2 with TRBJ2-7; D assignment may be TRBD1 or TRBD2 (6 bases each). V was clipped by 5 bases and J by 2 bases, with 13 bases between them. Germline CDR1 is SGHAT and CDR2 is FQNNGV. The CDR3 sequence is 14 residues long. The CDR3 spells CASSVRGVAYEQYF. As DNA, the CDR3 is TGTGCCAGCAGCGTAAGGGGGGTCGCCTACGAGCAGTACTTC.

V usage is TRBV7-2 and J usage is TRBJ1-2; 7 bases map to TRBD1. CDR1 SGHTA and CDR2 FQGNSA come from the germline V gene. With V trimmed by 5 bases and J by 7 bases, 4 bases remained unmatched. The CDR3 spans 12 residues. CDR3 loop: CASSPTGSGYTF. The CDR3 DNA follows: TGTGCCAGCAGCCCGACAGGGAGTGGCTACACCTTC.

This rearrangement joins TRBV6-2 or TRBV6-3 to TRBJ1-1, with TRBD1 matching 7 bases. CDR3 length: 14 residues. Germline V gene data show CDR1 as MNHEY and CDR2 as SVGEGT. V dropped 2 bases and J dropped 5; count of bases not matched to a gene: 5. This CDR3 reads CASSYRSRGTEAFF. Here the CDR3 DNA reads TGTGCCAGCAGTTACCGGTCCAGGGGGACTGAAGCTTTCTTT.

This chain links TRBV15 with TRBJ2-5; TRBD1 aligns across 7 bases. CDR3 size: 15 residues. Germline V gene sequence: CDR1 LNHNV, CDR2 YYDKDF (reference sequence). With 2 bases clipped from V and 4 bases from J, the junction kept 7 bases outside the gene matches. CDR3 loop: CATSRLSTGVETQYF. CDR3 sequence (DNA): TGTGCCACCAGCAGACTTTCTACAGGGGTAGAGACCCAGTACTTC.

The rearrangement links TRBV4-3 to TRBJ2-2, with 12 bases that match TRBD2. With 4 bases clipped from V and 7 bases from J, the junction kept 10 bases outside the gene matches. This CDR3 has 17 amino acids. Germline V gene sequence: CDR1 LGHNA, CDR2 YSLEER. CDR3 in DNA: TGCGCCAGCAGCCTTATACTAGCGGGGGGTTTCGGCGGGGAGCTGTTTTTT. Translating gives CASSLILAGGFGGELFF.

CDR3 bases: TGCAGCGTTGAAGATCGGGCAGGGGGAGCCTACGAGCAGTACTTC. Protein product: CSVEDRAGGAYEQYF. This chain uses TRBV29-1 with TRBJ2-7; 7 nucleotides match TRBD1. V was pared by 0 bases and J by 2 bases, with 7 bases of the junction left unmatched. Germline assignment: CDR1 SQVTM and CDR2 ANQGSEA. This CDR3 comprises 15 residues.

The CDR3 region has the DNA TGTGCCAGCAGCTTAATTGGCGGGGATACGCAGTATTTT. It specifies CASSLIGGDTQYF. The gene calls are TRBV7-2 and TRBJ2-3; a possible D gene is TRBD2 (5 bases). Germline CDR1 reads SGHTA; CDR2 reads FQGNSA. V was pared by 2 bases and J by 6 bases, with 9 bases between. The CDR3 loop spans 13 amino acids.

This chain joins TRBV7-2 and TRBJ2-2; 8 nucleotides align to TRBD2. CDR1 is SGHTA, CDR2 FQGNSA, per germline. The CDR3 runs to 15 residues. J gave up 6 bases and V 4 bases, and 7 bases lay outside the gene matches. The DNA of the CDR3 is TGTGCCAGCAGCTCCAAGCCGGGACTAGCCGGGGAGCTGTTTTTT. Protein: CASSSKPGLAGELFF.

The chain joins TRBV7-9 to TRBJ1-1; no clear D gene. V was clipped by 1 base and J by 4 bases, with 7 bases between them. This CDR3 contains 13 residues. Germline V gene lookup returns CDR1 SEHNR and CDR2 FQNEAQ (reference sequence). CDR3 in DNA: TGTGCCAGCAGCTTAGTAGAGGGCACTGAAGCTTTCTTT. Translating it yields CASSLVEGTEAFF.

CDR3 region: CASSQGLTNEKLFF. CDR3 DNA: TGTGCCAGCAGCCAAGGCCTCACTAATGAAAAACTGTTTTTT. This chain uses TRBV3-1 (or the pseudogene TRBV3-2) with TRBJ1-4; no definite D call. Germline values: CDR1 LGHDT, CDR2 YNNKEL (reference sequence). The CDR3 extends over 14 amino acids. Trimming took 1 base from V and 2 from J, leaving 5 bases between them.

CDR3 residues: CATSGDGTWAEQFF. CDR3 coding DNA: TGTGCCACCAGTGGCGATGGGACTTGGGCTGAGCAGTTCTTC. The V and J genes are TRBV24-1 and TRBJ2-1, with D maybe TRBD2 (6 bases). CDR3 length: 14 amino acids. Trimming stripped 5 bases from V and 9 bases from J, with 16 bases between. CDR1 is KGHDR, CDR2 SFDVKD, per germline.

This chain uses TRBV9 with TRBJ2-2; 9 bases fit TRBD1. CDR3 length equals 16 residues. CDR1 SGDLS and CDR2 YYNGEE come from the germline V gene. J was trimmed by 2 bases and V by 3 bases; bases with no gene match: 5. The DNA for the CDR3 is TGTGCCAGCAGCGCTGGACAGGGGTTAAACACCGGGGAGCTGTTTTTT. This translates into CASSAGQGLNTGELFF.

This clone appeared a single time. The chain couples TRBV21-1 to TRBJ1-4. TRBV21-1 is a pseudogene locus. The CDR3 runs 19 residues. The CDR3 sequence is CASSTTGTGGSFCHEKLFF. The CDR3 region has the DNA TGTGCCAGCAGCACAACAGGGACGGGGGGTTCTTTTTGTCATGAAAAACTGTTTTTT.